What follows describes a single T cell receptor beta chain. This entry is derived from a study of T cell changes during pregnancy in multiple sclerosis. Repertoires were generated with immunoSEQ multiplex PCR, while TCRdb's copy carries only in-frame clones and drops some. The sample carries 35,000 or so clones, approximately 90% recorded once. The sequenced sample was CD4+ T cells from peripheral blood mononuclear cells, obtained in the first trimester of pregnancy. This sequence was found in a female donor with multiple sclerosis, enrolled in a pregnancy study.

CDR3 sequence reads: CASSYKEGTEAFF. For the CDR3, the DNA is TGTGCCAGCAGCTACAAGGAGGGCACTGAAGCTTTCTTT. The gene calls are TRBV9 and TRBJ1-1; no reliable D call. V lost 4 bases, J lost 4 bases, and 11 bases lay in between. There are 13 residues in the CDR3. Germline CDR1 reads SGDLS; CDR2 reads YYNGEE.